This note documents a single T cell receptor (beta chain) sequence. Its antigen is as yet unknown. This entry belongs to a study of cytomegalovirus exposure and HLA in healthy donors. Broader study findings: Both high specificity and high sensitivity reportedly marked the classifier's diagnosis of cytomegalovirus status. Among TCR sequences, most were rare, though some public TCRs appeared in many donors. Investigators reported more than 150 TCR beta chains as tied to cytomegalovirus.

Clones were sequenced by immunoSEQ multiplex PCR, and TCRdb holds only the in-frame ones, with some missing. The sample includes 75,000 to 100,000 clones, 95% to 98% seen only once; the top ten take 0.6% to 0.85%. This clonotype was sampled from a man between 18 and 29 years old in good health and CMV-seronegative. The source material was PBMCs.

Here the CDR3 reads CASSPGTSGTGSDTQYF. The CDR3 DNA reads as TGTGCCAGCAGTCCCGGGACTAGCGGGACTGGTTCAGATACGCAGTATTTT. The genes are TRBV7-6 and TRBJ2-3; TRBD2 aligns across 13 bases. V shed 6 bases, J shed 4 bases, and the junction held 10 bases outside the gene matches. Germline V gene sequence: CDR1 SGHVS, CDR2 FNYEAQ. CDR3 length: 17 residues.